What follows is one T cell receptor beta chain and its context. The antigen is not known. At one end, the junction sequence differs from germline, possibly due to a read error. This entry belongs to a study of Ad26.COV2.S vaccination and SARS-CoV-2 variants. Study-wide results and caveats: It was reported that spike-specific CD8+ and CD4+ T cell responses were substantially broad after vaccination.

The repertoire was sequenced with immunoSEQ multiplex PCR; TCRdb's copy has only in-frame clones and lacks some. The sample records 200,000 to 300,000 clones, roughly nine tenths being singletons. The treatment was: 15 to 20 received Ad26.COV2.S at low or high dose, single or two shots; about 5 received placebo; per-sample allocation not given. On day 63 after the first injection, vaccine and placebo recipients gave samples. This TCR was recovered from a person between 18 and 59 years old who received the Ad26.COV2.S COVID-19 vaccine or a placebo. The sequenced sample was peripheral blood, obtained in a trial of Ad26.COV2.S vaccine versus placebo.

This CDR3 is CASSASPRDRLLF. CDR3 DNA sequence: TGTGCCAGCAGCGCTAGCCCCCGGGACAGACTACTCTTC. This chain connects TRBV9 to TRBJ2-7; 7 positions agree with TRBD1. This CDR3 contains 13 residues. CDR1 and CDR2 (germline): SGDLS, YYNGEE.